The rows below give T cell receptor beta chains drawn from one sample of a study of T cell repertoires in cytomegalovirus infection. A single record per CDR3 protein comes from TCRdb applying MiXCR to the reads. The sample contains 200,000 or so distinct CDR3 sequences, approximately 40% of which appear only once. No antigens are known for them. The sequencing used CD8+ T cells from cultured PBMCs, collected from culture after CMV antigen stimulation. Receptor source: a human donor in good health (CMV status not recorded). Some clones in this sample may be carry-over from other donors' samples. Each CDR3 is given without its conserved first and last residue.

v_call	j_call	cdr3_aa
TRBV3-1	TRBJ2-1	ASSQDPSGRLGMGYNEQF
TRBV3-1	TRBJ2-2	ASSQAAGGNTGELF
TRBV5-4	TRBJ2-5	ASADRAQTQY
TRBV6-1	TRBJ1-1	ASSEPGGNTEAF
TRBV2	TRBJ1-4	ASRDGGPNEKLF
TRBV27	TRBJ1-6	ASMIGQGNSPLH
TRBV28	TRBJ2-1	ASSPPDSYNEQF
TRBV7-3	TRBJ2-1	ASSIAGAGNEQF
TRBV7-3	TRBJ1-3	ASSRRTGEDPSGNTIY
TRBV20-1	TRBJ1-3	SAPGTGEGNTIY
TRBV7-8	TRBJ2-5	ASSLVQGFQETQY
TRBV27	TRBJ1-1	ASSLQGRGGYTEAF
TRBV6-5	TRBJ1-1	ASTGGGTEAF
TRBV29-1	TRBJ2-3	SVAGGPFFHTDTQY
TRBV4-1	TRBJ2-3	ASSQEEARGTDTQY
TRBV19	TRBJ1-5	ASSMGGWGNQPQH
TRBV6-6	TRBJ1-5	ASSSPGFQPQH
TRBV11-2	TRBJ1-2	ASSLRGQRSYGYT
TRBV7-6	TRBJ2-1	ASSSVAGDEQF
TRBV4-1	TRBJ2-3	ASSPPGTGLTDTQY
TRBV27	TRBJ2-3	ASSLTVGASGLETDTQY
TRBV27	TRBJ2-7	ASSSRLETYEQY
TRBV19	TRBJ2-5	ASSGLQETQY
TRBV11-3	TRBJ2-1	ASSATGEVDDEQF
TRBV7-2	TRBJ2-5	ASSSQTGLGQETQY
TRBV7-6	TRBJ2-1	ASSLGTSGNYNEQF
TRBV29-1	TRBJ2-1	SVESDSSYNEQF
TRBV4-1	TRBJ2-1	ASSQDQGSYNEQF
TRBV7-4	TRBJ2-7	ASSSGQGRGYEQY
TRBV29-1	TRBJ1-2	SVIIQGALAYGYT
TRBV7-9	TRBJ2-5	ASSPQGGGATQY
TRBV7-9	TRBJ2-7	ASSLPARENTYEQY
TRBV4-1	TRBJ1-1	ASSPAGGTEAF
TRBV6-1	TRBJ1-5	ASSDLAGAGNQPQH
TRBV6-6	TRBJ1-1	AIGRRNTEAF
TRBV15	TRBJ2-3	ATSRESLAPKAQY
TRBV7-6	TRBJ2-7	ASSLGTGPSYEQY
TRBV9	TRBJ2-7	ASSVGGGTYEQY
TRBV7-9	TRBJ2-1	ASSFEITGSYNEQF
TRBV11-3	TRBJ2-1	ASSLDPSGEQF
TRBV11-2	TRBJ2-1	ASSLGPPLNEQF